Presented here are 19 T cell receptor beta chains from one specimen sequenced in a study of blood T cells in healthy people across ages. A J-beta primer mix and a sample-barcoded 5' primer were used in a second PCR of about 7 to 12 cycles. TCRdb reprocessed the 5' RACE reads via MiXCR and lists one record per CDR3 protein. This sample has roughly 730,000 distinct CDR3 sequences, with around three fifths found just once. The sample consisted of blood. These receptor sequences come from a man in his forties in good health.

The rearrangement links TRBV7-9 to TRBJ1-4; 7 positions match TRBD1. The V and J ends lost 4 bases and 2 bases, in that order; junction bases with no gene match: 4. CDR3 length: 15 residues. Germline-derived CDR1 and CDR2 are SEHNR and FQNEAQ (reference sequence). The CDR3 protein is CASSSDRATNEKLFF. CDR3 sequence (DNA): TGTGCCAGCAGCTCAGACAGGGCGACTAATGAAAAACTGTTTTTT.

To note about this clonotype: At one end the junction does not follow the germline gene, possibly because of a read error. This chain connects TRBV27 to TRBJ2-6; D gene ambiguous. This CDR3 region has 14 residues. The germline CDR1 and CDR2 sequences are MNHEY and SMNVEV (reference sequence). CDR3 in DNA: TGTGCCAGCATTTTATCGACTGGGGCCAACGTCCTGACTTTC. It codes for CASILSTGANVLTF.

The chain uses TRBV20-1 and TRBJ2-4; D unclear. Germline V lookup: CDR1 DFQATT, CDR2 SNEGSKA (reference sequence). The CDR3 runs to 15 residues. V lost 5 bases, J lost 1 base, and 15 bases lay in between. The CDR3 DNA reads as TGCAGTGCTCATAGAAGGATAGACGCCAAAAACATTCAGTACTTC. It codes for CSAHRRIDAKNIQYF.

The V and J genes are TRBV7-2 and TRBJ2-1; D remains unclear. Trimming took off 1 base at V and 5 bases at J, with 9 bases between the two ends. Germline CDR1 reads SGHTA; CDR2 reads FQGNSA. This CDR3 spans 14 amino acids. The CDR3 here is CASSLVARHNEQFF. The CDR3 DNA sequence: TGTGCCAGCAGCTTAGTTGCGCGACACAATGAGCAGTTCTTC.

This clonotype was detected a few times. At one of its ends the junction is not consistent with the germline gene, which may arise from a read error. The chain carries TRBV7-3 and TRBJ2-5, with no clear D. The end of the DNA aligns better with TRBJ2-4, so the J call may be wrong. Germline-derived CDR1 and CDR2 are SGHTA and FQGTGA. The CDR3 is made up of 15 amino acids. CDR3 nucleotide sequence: TGTTCCAGCAGCTTAATGAGGTCAGATTCGGGCATTCAGTACTTC. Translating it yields CSSSLMRSDSGIQYF.

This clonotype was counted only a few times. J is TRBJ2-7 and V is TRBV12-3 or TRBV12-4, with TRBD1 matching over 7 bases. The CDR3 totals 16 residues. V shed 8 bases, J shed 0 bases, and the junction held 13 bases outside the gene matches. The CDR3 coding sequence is TGTGCCAGCTCCTCACCGGCGGACAGGCCCTCCTACGAGCAGTACTTC. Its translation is CASSSPADRPSYEQYF.

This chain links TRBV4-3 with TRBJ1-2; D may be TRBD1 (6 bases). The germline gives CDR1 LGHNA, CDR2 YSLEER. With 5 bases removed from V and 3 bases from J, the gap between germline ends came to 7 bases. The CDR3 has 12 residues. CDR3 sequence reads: CASSDRHYGYTF. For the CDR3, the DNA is TGCGCCAGCAGCGACAGGCACTATGGCTACACCTTC.

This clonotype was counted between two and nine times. The CDR3 sequence: CSVEESSGEPQHF. The CDR3, as DNA: TGCAGCGTTGAAGAGTCTTCAGGGGAGCCCCAGCATTTT. The gene calls are TRBV29-1 and TRBJ1-5, with a weak D call TRBD1 (6 bases). V was cut by 0 bases and J by 8 bases, with 11 bases left in between. CDR3 length: 13 amino acids. Germline V gene data show CDR1 as SQVTM and CDR2 as ANQGSEA.

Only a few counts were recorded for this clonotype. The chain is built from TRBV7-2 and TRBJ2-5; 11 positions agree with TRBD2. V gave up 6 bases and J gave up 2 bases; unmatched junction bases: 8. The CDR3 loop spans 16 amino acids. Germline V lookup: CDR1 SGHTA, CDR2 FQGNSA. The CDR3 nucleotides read TGTGCCAGCAGTATTACCGGGACTAGCGGTCAAGAGACCCAGTACTTC. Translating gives CASSITGTSGQETQYF.

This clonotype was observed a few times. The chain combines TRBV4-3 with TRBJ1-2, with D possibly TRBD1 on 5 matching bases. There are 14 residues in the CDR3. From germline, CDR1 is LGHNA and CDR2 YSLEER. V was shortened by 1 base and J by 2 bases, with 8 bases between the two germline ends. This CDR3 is CASSQVQGNYGYTF. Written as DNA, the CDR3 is TGCGCCAGCAGCCAAGTTCAGGGAAACTATGGCTACACCTTC.

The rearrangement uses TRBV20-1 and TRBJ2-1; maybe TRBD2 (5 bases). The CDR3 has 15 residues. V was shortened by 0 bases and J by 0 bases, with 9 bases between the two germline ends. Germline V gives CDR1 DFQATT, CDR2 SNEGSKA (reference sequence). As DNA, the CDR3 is TGCAGTGCTAGAGATGGTACTAGCTCCTACAATGAGCAGTTCTTC. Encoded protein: CSARDGTSSYNEQFF.

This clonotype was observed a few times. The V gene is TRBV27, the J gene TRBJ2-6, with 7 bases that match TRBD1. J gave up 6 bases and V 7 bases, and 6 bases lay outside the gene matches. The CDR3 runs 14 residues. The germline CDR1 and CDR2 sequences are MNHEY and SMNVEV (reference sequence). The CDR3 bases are TGTGCCAGCACGACAGGGAGTACGGCCAACGTCCTGACTTTC. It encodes CASTTGSTANVLTF.

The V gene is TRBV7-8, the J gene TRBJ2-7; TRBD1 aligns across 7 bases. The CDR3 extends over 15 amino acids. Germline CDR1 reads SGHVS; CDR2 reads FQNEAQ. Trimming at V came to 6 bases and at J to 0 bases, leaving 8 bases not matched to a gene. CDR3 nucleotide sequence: TGTGCCAGCAGTTTTCGGCACAGGGGCTCCTACGAGCAGTACTTC. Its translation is CASSFRHRGSYEQYF.

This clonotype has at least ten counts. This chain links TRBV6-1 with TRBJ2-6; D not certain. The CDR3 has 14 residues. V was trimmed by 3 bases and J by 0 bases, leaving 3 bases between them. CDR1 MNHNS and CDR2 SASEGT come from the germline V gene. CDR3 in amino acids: CASSDNSGANVLTF. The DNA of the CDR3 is TGTGCCAGCAGTGACAACTCTGGGGCCAACGTCCTGACTTTC.

The CDR3 DNA follows: TGTGCCAGCAGCTTAGCGAACCCGGATGGCGAGCAGTACTTC. Translating it yields CASSLANPDGEQYF. The chain links TRBV7-2 to TRBJ2-7, with D unresolved. The V end was cut by 0 bases, the J end by 6 bases, with 12 bases between. Germline CDR1 is SGHTA and CDR2 is FQGNSA. The CDR3 sequence is 14 residues long.

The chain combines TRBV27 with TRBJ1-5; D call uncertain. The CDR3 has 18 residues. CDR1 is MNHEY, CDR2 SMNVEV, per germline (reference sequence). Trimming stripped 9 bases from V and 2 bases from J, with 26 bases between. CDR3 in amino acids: CASSRNPNFQGGNQPQHF. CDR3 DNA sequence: TGTGCCAGTTCCCGGAACCCGAACTTCCAAGGCGGCAATCAGCCCCAGCATTTT.

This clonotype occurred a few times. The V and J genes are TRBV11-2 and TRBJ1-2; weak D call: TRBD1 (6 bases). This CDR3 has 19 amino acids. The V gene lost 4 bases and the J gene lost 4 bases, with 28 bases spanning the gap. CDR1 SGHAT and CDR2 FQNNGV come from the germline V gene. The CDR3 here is CASSSLLSTGSQFGYGYTF. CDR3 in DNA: TGTGCCAGCAGCTCACTACTCTCTACAGGGTCCCAGTTTGGCTATGGCTACACCTTC.

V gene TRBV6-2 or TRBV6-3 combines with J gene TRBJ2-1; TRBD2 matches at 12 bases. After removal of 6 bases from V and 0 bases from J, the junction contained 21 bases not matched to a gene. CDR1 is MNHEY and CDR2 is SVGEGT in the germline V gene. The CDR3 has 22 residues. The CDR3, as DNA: TGTGCCAGCAGCCCTGCACAGTCCATTACTAGCGGGAGGCGTAGCTCCTACAATGAGCAGTTCTTC. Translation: CASSPAQSITSGRRSSYNEQFF.

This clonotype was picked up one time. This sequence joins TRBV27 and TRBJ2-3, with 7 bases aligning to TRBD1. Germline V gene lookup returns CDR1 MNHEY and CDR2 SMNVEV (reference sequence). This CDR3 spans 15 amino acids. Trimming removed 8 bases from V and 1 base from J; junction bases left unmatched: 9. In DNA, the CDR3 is TGTGCCAGCGGGCTCTACGGGACAGGCACAGATACGCAGTATTTT. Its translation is CASGLYGTGTDTQYF.